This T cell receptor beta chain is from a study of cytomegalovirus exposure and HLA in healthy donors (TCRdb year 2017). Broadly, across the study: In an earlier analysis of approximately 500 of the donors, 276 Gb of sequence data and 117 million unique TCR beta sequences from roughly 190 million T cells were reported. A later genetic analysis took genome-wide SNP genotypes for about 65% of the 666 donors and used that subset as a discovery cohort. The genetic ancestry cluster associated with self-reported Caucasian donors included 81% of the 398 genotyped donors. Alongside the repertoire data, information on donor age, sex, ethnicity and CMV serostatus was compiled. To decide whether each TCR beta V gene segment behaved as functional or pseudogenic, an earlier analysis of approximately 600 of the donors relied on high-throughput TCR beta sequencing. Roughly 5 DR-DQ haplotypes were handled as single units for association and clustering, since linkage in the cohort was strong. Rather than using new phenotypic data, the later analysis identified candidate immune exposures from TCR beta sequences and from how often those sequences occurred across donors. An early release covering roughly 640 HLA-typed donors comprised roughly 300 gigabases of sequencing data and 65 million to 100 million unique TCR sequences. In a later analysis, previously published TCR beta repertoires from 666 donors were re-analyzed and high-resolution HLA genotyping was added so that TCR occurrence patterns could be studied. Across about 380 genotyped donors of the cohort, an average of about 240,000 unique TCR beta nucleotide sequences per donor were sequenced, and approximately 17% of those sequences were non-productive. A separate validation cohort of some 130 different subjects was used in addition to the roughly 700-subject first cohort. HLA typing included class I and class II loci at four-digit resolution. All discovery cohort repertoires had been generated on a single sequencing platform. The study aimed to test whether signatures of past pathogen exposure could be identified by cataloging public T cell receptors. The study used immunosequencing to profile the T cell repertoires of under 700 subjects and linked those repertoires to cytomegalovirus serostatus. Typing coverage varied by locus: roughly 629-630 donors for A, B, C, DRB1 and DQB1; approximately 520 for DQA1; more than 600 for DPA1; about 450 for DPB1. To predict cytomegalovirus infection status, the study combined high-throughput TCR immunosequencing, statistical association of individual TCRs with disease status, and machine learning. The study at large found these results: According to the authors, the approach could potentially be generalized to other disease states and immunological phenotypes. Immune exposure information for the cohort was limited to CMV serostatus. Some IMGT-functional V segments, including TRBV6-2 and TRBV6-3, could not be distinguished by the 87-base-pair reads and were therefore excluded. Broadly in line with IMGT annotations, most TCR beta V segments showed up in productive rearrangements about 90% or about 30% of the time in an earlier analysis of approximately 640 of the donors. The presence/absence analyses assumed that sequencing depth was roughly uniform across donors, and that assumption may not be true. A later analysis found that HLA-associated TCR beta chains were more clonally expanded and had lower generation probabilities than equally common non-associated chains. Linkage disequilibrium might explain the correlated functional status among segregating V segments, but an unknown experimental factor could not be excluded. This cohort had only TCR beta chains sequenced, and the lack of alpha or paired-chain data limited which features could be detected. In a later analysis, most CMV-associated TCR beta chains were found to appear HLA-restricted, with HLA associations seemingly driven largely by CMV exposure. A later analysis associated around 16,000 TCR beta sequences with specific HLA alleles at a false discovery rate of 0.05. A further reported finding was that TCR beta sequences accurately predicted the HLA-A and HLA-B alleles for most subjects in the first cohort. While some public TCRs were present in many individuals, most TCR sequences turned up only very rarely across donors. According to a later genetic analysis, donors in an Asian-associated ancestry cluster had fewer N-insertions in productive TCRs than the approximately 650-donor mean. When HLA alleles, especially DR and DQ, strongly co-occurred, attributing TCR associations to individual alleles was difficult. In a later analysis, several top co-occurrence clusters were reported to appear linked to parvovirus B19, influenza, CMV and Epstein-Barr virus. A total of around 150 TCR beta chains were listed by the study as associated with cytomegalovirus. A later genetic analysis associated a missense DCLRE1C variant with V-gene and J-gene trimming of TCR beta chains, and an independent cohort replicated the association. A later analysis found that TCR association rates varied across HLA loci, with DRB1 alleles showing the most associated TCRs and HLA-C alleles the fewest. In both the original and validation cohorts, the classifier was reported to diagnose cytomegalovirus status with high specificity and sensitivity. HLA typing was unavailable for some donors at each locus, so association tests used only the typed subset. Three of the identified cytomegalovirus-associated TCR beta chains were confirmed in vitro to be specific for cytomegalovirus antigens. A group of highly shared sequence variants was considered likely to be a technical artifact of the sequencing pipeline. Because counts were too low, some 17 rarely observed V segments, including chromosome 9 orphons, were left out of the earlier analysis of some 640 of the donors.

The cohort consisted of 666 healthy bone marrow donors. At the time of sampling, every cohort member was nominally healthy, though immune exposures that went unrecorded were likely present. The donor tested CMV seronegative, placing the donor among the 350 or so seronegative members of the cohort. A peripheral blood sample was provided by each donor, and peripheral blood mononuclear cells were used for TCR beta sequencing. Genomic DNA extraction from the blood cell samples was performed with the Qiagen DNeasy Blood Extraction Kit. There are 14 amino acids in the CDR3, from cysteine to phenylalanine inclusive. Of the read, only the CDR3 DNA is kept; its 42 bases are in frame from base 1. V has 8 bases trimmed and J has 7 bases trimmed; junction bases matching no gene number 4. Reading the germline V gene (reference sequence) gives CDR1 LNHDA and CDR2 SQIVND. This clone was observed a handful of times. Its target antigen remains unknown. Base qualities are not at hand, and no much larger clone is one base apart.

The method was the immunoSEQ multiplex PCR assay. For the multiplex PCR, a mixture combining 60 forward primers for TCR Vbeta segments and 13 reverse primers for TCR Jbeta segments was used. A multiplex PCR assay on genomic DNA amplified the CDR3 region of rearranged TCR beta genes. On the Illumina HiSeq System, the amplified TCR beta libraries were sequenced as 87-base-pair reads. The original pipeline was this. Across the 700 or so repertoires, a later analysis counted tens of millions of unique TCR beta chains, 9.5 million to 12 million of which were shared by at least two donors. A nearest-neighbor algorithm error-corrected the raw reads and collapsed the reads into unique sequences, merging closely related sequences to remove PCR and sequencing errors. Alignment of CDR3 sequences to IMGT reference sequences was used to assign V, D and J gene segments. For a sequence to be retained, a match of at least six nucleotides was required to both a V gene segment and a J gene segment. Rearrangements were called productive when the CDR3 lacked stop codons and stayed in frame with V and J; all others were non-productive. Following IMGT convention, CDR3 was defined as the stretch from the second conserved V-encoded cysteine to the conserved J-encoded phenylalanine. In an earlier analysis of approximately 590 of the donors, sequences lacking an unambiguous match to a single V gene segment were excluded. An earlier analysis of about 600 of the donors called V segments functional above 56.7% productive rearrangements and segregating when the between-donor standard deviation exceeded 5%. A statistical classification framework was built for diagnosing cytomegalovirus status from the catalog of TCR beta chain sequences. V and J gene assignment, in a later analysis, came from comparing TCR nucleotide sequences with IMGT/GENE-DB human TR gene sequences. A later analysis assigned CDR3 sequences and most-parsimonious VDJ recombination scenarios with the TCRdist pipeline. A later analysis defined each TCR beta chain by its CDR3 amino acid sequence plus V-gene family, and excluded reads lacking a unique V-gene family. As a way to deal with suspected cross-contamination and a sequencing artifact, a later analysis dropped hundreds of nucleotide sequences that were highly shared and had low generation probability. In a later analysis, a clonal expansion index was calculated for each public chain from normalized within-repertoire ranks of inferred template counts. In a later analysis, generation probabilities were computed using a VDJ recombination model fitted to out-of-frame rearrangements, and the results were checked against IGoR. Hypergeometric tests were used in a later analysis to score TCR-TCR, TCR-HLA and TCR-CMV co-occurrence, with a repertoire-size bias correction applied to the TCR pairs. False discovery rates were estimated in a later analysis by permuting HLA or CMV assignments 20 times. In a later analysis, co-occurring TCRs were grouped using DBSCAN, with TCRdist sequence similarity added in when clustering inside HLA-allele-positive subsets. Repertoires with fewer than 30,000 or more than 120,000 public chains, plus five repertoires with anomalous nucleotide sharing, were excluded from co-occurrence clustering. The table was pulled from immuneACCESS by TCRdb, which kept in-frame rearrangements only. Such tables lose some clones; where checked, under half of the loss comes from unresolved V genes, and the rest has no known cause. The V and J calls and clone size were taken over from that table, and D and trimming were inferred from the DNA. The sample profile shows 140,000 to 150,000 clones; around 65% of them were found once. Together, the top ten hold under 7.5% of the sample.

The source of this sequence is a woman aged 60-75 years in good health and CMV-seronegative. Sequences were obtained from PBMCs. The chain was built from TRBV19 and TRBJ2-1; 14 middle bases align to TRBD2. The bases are TGTGCCAGTGAGGGGACTAGCGGGGGAAATGAGCAGTTCTTC. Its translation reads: CASEGTSGGNEQFF.